This TCR beta chain was profiled in a study of blood T cell repertoires in COVID-19. Across the study: Spain, Italy and the United States supplied samples that represented acute and convalescent COVID-19. From T cells, B-cell-depleted T cells, or PBMCs came the material, which was cDNA or gDNA.

This clone was recorded once. Patients from Seattle were sampled longitudinally, starting during active infection. Here immunoSEQ multiplex PCR was the method, and the copy in TCRdb shows in-frame clones only, minus some. The sample carries around 300,000 clones, 65% to 90% recorded once. CDR1 and CDR2 (germline): ENHRY, SYGVKD. This CDR3 is built from 13 residues. V was pared by 10 bases and J by 6 bases, with 9 bases of the junction left unmatched. The sample consisted of peripheral blood. The clonotype comes from a woman aged 65 to 85 with COVID-19, enrolled during active disease. V is TRBV10-3 and J is TRBJ2-5; 9 nucleotides align to TRBD1. This CDR3 reads CATQGQGEQTQYF. The CDR3 DNA reads TGTGCCACCCAGGGACAGGGTGAGCAGACCCAGTACTTC.